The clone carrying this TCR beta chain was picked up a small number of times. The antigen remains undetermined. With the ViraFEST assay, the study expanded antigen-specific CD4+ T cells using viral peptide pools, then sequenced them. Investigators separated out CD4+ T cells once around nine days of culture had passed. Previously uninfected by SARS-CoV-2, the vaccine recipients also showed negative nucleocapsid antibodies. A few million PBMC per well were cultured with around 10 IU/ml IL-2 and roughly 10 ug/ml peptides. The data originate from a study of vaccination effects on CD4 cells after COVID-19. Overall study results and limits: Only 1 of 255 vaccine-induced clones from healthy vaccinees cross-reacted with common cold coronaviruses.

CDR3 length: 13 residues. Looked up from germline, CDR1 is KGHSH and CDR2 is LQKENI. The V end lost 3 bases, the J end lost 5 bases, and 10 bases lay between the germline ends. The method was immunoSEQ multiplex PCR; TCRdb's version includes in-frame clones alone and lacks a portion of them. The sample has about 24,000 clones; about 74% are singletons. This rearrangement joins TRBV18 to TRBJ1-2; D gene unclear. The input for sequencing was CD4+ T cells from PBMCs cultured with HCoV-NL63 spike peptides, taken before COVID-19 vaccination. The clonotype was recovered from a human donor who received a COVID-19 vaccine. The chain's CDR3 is CASSPTQRYGYTF. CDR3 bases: TGTGCCAGCTCACCTACCCAGAGGTATGGCTACACCTTC. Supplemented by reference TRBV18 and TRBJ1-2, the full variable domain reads NAGVMQNPRHLVRRRGQEARLRCSPMKGHSHVYWYRQLPEEGLKFMVYLQKENIIDESGMPKERFSAEFPKEGPSILRIQQVVRGDSAAYFCASSPTQRYGYTFGSGTRLTVV.